Below are 4 T cell receptor beta chains sequenced from a single sample in a study of shared clonotypes between healthy human individuals. Clones were sequenced by immunoSEQ multiplex PCR, and TCRdb holds only the in-frame ones, with some missing. This repertoire shows over a million clones, 95% to 99% found once; its top ten account for roughly 0.42%. Source material: naive CD4+ T cells sorted from blood. Subset: CD45RA+ positively selected. The receptors here all came from a man aged 30 to 39 in good health.

The count of this clone is one. The chain uses TRBV29-1 and TRBJ2-7; perhaps TRBD2 as D (6 bases). CDR3 size: 12 residues. The V gene lost 6 bases and the J gene lost 5 bases, with 14 bases spanning the gap. Germline V gene lookup returns CDR1 SQVTM and CDR2 ANQGSEA. CDR3 bases: TGCAGCGTGGGGGAGGTTTACGACGAGCAGTACTTC. It specifies CSVGEVYDEQYF.

This chain links TRBV5-4 with TRBJ2-2; D might be TRBD2 (6 bases). V lost 5 bases, J lost 6 bases, and 20 bases lay in between. The germline V gene has CDR1 SGHNT and CDR2 YYREEE (reference sequence). The CDR3 totals 16 residues. In nucleotides, the CDR3 is TGTGCCAGCAGGATTGCGGGGCCCGTAGGGGCCGGGGAGCTGTTTTTT. This gives the protein CASRIAGPVGAGELFF.

The CDR3: CASSPWTSASTDTQYF. As DNA, the CDR3 is TGTGCCAGCAGCCCCTGGACTAGCGCGAGCACAGATACGCAGTATTTT. This chain links TRBV5-5 with TRBJ2-3, with TRBD2 matching 9 bases. The CDR3 contains 16 residues. Germline-derived CDR1 and CDR2 are SGHKS and YYEKEE (reference sequence). The V gene end was trimmed by 4 bases and the J gene end by 0 bases; junction bases not matched to a gene: 6.

The V and J genes are TRBV7-9 and TRBJ2-7; TRBD1 matches 11 bases. CDR3 length equals 16 residues. Germline trimming cut 5 bases from V and 1 base from J; bases unmatched to any gene: 7. Germline V gene data show CDR1 as SEHNR and CDR2 as FQNEAQ (reference sequence). The CDR3: CASSTRDRGWSYEQYF. CDR3 bases: TGTGCCAGCAGCACAAGGGACAGGGGGTGGTCCTACGAGCAGTACTTC.